The present T cell receptor beta chain was sequenced within a study of blood T cell repertoires in COVID-19. For the study at large: The origin of the acute and convalescent COVID-19 samples was the United States, Italy and Spain. Nucleic acid was either cDNA or gDNA, and it came from T cells, B-cell-depleted T cells, or PBMCs.

Per germline, CDR1 LNHDA and CDR2 SQIVND (reference sequence). V was clipped by 5 bases and J by 7 bases; unmatched bases: 5. The CDR3 has 14 amino acids. Original handling: Nucleated cell counts were estimated from reference gene primer amplification. The table came from immunoSEQ multiplex PCR; TCRdb's copy has only in-frame clones and leaves some out. The DNA gave D and trimming, while V, J and clone size come from that table. The sample comprises over 200,000 clones, approximately 86% of which are singletons, and about 3% rests with the top ten. The chain couples TRBV19 to TRBJ1-2; 12 bases map to TRBD1. Sequencing used peripheral blood. This receptor was identified in a woman in her 30s who had recovered from COVID-19. Here the CDR3 DNA reads TGTGCCAGTAGTCCAGGGACAGGGGGCTTTGGCTACACCTTC. It encodes CASSPGTGGFGYTF.